This is a list of T cell receptor beta chains from one sample in a study of T cells in Graves' hyperthyroidism and ophthalmopathy. TCRdb reanalysed the multiplex PCR reads using MiXCR and keeps one entry per CDR3 protein. This table holds more than 500,000 distinct CDR3 sequences, approximately 16% found once. Material for sequencing was blood. Receptors originate from a woman in her twenties or thirties with Graves' ophthalmopathy. CDR3s include the opening cysteine and the closing phenylalanine or tryptophan. Each record gives: J gene, V gene, CDR3 protein.

J gene: TRBJ2-2
V gene: TRBV10-3
CDR3 protein: CAIKRDRDISGTGELFF

J gene: TRBJ1-5
V gene: TRBV27
CDR3 protein: CASSLTRQGGQPQHF

J gene: TRBJ2-3
V gene: TRBV29-1
CDR3 protein: CSVEASVDRVTTDTQYF

J gene: TRBJ1-5
V gene: TRBV2
CDR3 protein: CASSEIGGPVSNQPQHF

J gene: TRBJ2-5
V gene: TRBV19
CDR3 protein: CASTEAAAGDIQYF

J gene: TRBJ2-3
V gene: TRBV7-2
CDR3 protein: CASSFWAITDTQYF

J gene: TRBJ2-1
V gene: TRBV19
CDR3 protein: CASSMGLAAYNEQFF

J gene: TRBJ1-6
V gene: TRBV28
CDR3 protein: CASSTPGQGASYNSPLHF

J gene: TRBJ2-3
V gene: TRBV5-4
CDR3 protein: CASRHLLGDTQYF

J gene: TRBJ2-3
V gene: TRBV6-5
CDR3 protein: CASSYSLDSPTDTQYF

J gene: TRBJ2-3
V gene: TRBV7-8
CDR3 protein: CASSSHKVDTQYF

J gene: TRBJ1-2
V gene: TRBV6-2/TRBV6-3
CDR3 protein: CASSYSRLGYTF

J gene: TRBJ2-7
V gene: TRBV29-1
CDR3 protein: CSVREAGGPDEQYF

J gene: TRBJ1-1
V gene: TRBV12-5
CDR3 protein: CASGLQGRTEAFF

J gene: TRBJ2-1
V gene: TRBV4-3
CDR3 protein: CASSQDPGTGGLFF

J gene: TRBJ2-3
V gene: TRBV6-1
CDR3 protein: CASKPGQGLDTQYF

J gene: TRBJ2-2
V gene: TRBV4-1
CDR3 protein: CASSQEGQVLNTGELFF

J gene: TRBJ2-5
V gene: TRBV19
CDR3 protein: CASSGQTLAGGPLETQYF

J gene: TRBJ2-5
V gene: TRBV9
CDR3 protein: CASSAGELEGETQYF

J gene: TRBJ1-1
V gene: TRBV10-2
CDR3 protein: CASSVTGSSLVNTEAFF

J gene: TRBJ1-5
V gene: TRBV6-1
CDR3 protein: CASSGLGAVNQPQHF

J gene: TRBJ2-3
V gene: TRBV7-3
CDR3 protein: CASSLRGDPTDTQYF

J gene: TRBJ1-4
V gene: TRBV7-9
CDR3 protein: CASSLDSSLNEKLFF

J gene: TRBJ1-5
V gene: TRBV2
CDR3 protein: CASSETGLTPQHF

J gene: TRBJ1-4
V gene: TRBV28
CDR3 protein: CASRRGGTNEKLFF

J gene: TRBJ2-1
V gene: TRBV5-1
CDR3 protein: CASSRTLAGDYNEQFF

J gene: TRBJ2-4
V gene: TRBV6-1
CDR3 protein: CASSARGRKNIQYF

J gene: TRBJ1-2
V gene: TRBV7-2
CDR3 protein: CASSLAGRGRDGGYTF

J gene: TRBJ2-3
V gene: TRBV24-1
CDR3 protein: CATSVGTGISTQYF

J gene: TRBJ1-4
V gene: TRBV5-1
CDR3 protein: CASSLYGEKLFF

J gene: TRBJ1-1
V gene: TRBV20-1
CDR3 protein: CSARDREGSNTEAFF

J gene: TRBJ2-7
V gene: TRBV28
CDR3 protein: CASSPFPTAGTSESYEQYF

J gene: TRBJ2-1
V gene: TRBV27
CDR3 protein: CASNIAGGRGEQFF

J gene: TRBJ2-7
V gene: TRBV11-3
CDR3 protein: CASSCTGSTYEQYF

J gene: TRBJ2-1
V gene: TRBV7-6
CDR3 protein: CASSLADNEQFF

J gene: TRBJ2-5
V gene: TRBV7-2
CDR3 protein: CASSPFRGGGETQYF